What follows are 18 T cell receptor beta chains derived from one specimen sequenced in a study of PD-L1 blockade in urothelial cancer. Specified time point: peripheral blood 6 weeks after treatment start. Assay used: immunoSEQ multiplex PCR; TCRdb lists only in-frame clones, some missing. The repertoire has 80,000 to 95,000 clones, 83% of them found once; the top ten carry approximately 8.4%. Source: PBMCs, taken around atezolizumab (anti-PD-L1) treatment. These TCRs come from a man aged 65-85 years with urothelial cancer.

The chain employs TRBV19 and TRBJ2-1; 8 bases are a match to TRBD2. Germline V gene sequence: CDR1 LNHDA, CDR2 SQIVND (reference sequence). Trimming took 8 bases from V and 5 from J; bases not matched to a gene: 8. This CDR3 comprises 14 residues. CDR3 sequence: CASEGGGFNNEQFF. Here the CDR3 DNA reads TGTGCCAGTGAGGGCGGGGGGTTCAACAATGAGCAGTTCTTC.

The chain couples TRBV5-1 to TRBJ2-1; weak D call: TRBD1 (5 bases). There are 13 residues in the CDR3. Germline V gene data show CDR1 as SGHRS and CDR2 as YFSETQ. With 1 base removed from V and 10 bases from J, the gap between germline ends came to 12 bases. The CDR3 DNA is TGCGCCAGCAGCTTGTCAGGGCTCGGAGAGCAGTTCTTC. This translates into CASSLSGLGEQFF.

This chain uses TRBV19 with TRBJ1-5; tentatively, D is TRBD1 (6 bases). Germline assignment: CDR1 LNHDA and CDR2 SQIVND (reference sequence). The CDR3 is 16 amino acids. Trimming cost V 1 base and J 3 bases, with 13 bases left between them. This chain's CDR3 is CASSIVNRENNQPQHF. The CDR3 DNA reads TGTGCCAGTAGTATAGTCAACAGGGAAAACAATCAGCCCCAGCATTTT.

V usage is TRBV21-1 and J usage is TRBJ2-7; the D call of TRBD1 is as the table states it, not checked on the DNA. TRBV21-1 is a pseudogene segment. The CDR3 has 15 amino acids. Here the CDR3 reads CASSSYETGYREQYF. The CDR3 DNA is TGTGCCAGCAGCAGCTACGAGACAGGTTATAGGGAGCAGTACTTC.

The V gene is TRBV7-6, the J gene TRBJ2-1; TRBD2 aligns across 8 bases. J was trimmed by 2 bases and V by 1 base; bases with no gene match: 7. This CDR3 spans 17 amino acids. Germline CDR1 SGHVS, CDR2 FNYEAQ. The CDR3 loop is CASSLERAGVPYNEQFF. CDR3 bases: TGTGCCAGCAGCTTAGAGCGAGCGGGAGTACCCTACAATGAGCAGTTCTTC.

This sequence joins TRBV19 and TRBJ1-2; D is ambiguous. Germline CDR1 is LNHDA and CDR2 is SQIVND (reference sequence). The CDR3 has 13 residues. Trimming shortened V by 2 bases and J by 1 base, and 5 bases separated the two germline ends. CDR3 nucleotide sequence: TGTGCCAGTAGTATATCCCTTAACTATGGCTACACCTTC. Translating it yields CASSISLNYGYTF.

The chain links TRBV19 to TRBJ2-6; 9 bases align to TRBD1. This CDR3 is 15 amino acids long. The trim removed 5 bases at V and 3 bases at J, leaving 2 bases unmatched. Germline CDR1 LNHDA, CDR2 SQIVND (reference sequence). The CDR3 sequence is CASSRDRDGANVLTF. The CDR3 DNA reads TGTGCCAGTAGTCGGGACAGGGATGGGGCCAACGTCCTGACTTTC.

V is TRBV4-2 and J is TRBJ2-3; 8 bases are shared with TRBD2. The ends lost 0 bases at V and 6 bases at J; junction bases unmatched: 5. CDR1 is LGHNA, CDR2 YNFKEQ, per germline. This CDR3 region has 15 residues. CDR3 in amino acids: CASSQDGGASDTQYF. The CDR3 DNA sequence: TGTGCCAGCAGCCAAGACGGGGGGGCCTCTGATACGCAGTATTTT.

The CDR3 here is CASSLEGRRTEAFF. The CDR3 DNA sequence: TGCGCCAGCAGCTTGGAAGGGAGGAGGACTGAAGCTTTCTTT. The V gene is TRBV5-1, the J gene TRBJ1-1, with D unresolved. CDR3 length equals 14 residues. Germline-derived CDR1 and CDR2 are SGHRS and YFSETQ. V lost 0 bases, J lost 5 bases, and 11 bases lay in between.

The V call is TRBV10-1, the J call TRBJ1-6; a possible D gene is TRBD1 (5 bases). There are 15 residues in the CDR3. CDR1 WNHNN and CDR2 SYGVQD come from the germline V gene (reference sequence). Trimming took off 0 bases at V and 7 bases at J, with 10 bases between the two ends. The DNA for the CDR3 is TGCGCCAGCAGTGAGTCGGTCCAGGGCAATTCACCCCTCCACTTT. As protein: CASSESVQGNSPLHF.

The V and J genes are TRBV19 and TRBJ2-1; the D gene is possibly TRBD2 (6 bases). This CDR3 is 15 amino acids long. V lost 3 bases, J lost 8 bases, and 17 bases lay in between. Germline V lookup: CDR1 LNHDA, CDR2 SQIVND (reference sequence). CDR3 sequence reads: CASSIRSGGYDEQFF. The CDR3 nucleotides read TGTGCCAGTAGTATCAGGTCCGGAGGGTACGATGAGCAGTTCTTC.

This sequence joins TRBV7-2 and TRBJ2-3; maybe TRBD2 (5 bases). The V and J ends lost 5 bases and 2 bases respectively, with 11 bases between them. CDR1 SGHTA and CDR2 FQGNSA come from the germline V gene. The CDR3 totals 14 residues. The CDR3 sequence: CASSQDWNTDTQYF. CDR3 DNA sequence: TGTGCCAGCAGCCAGGACTGGAACACAGATACGCAGTATTTT.

This chain connects TRBV7-2 to TRBJ1-2; 8 bases align to TRBD1. The V segment lost 5 bases and the J segment 6 bases; nucleotides outside the gene matches: 8. The CDR3 runs to 14 residues. From germline, CDR1 is SGHTA and CDR2 FQGNSA. Here the CDR3 DNA reads TGTGCCAGCAGCCTCGGGACAGGCTATGATGGCTACACCTTC. Encoded protein: CASSLGTGYDGYTF.

The CDR3, as DNA: TGTGCCAGCAGTTATGACCCGGGGGTCGGCTCTGAAGCTTTCTTT. Translation: CASSYDPGVGSEAFF. The V and J genes are TRBV6-6 and TRBJ1-1; a possible D gene is TRBD1 (5 bases). V was clipped by 3 bases and J by 6 bases, with 17 bases between them. Germline lookup yields CDR1 MNHNY and CDR2 SVGAGI (reference sequence). The CDR3 extends over 15 amino acids.

The rearrangement joins TRBV2 to TRBJ2-3; D is ambiguous. This CDR3 is 14 amino acids long. Looked up from germline, CDR1 is SNHLY and CDR2 is FYNNEI. Trimming stripped 1 base from V and 2 bases from J, with 7 bases between. CDR3: CASSEVVPTDTQYF. The DNA of the CDR3 is TGTGCCAGCAGTGAAGTAGTCCCCACAGATACGCAGTATTTT.

V usage is TRBV29-1 and J usage is TRBJ1-1, with 10 nucleotides matching TRBD1. V gave up 6 bases and J gave up 1 base; unmatched junction bases: 2. This CDR3 region has 13 residues. The V gene's germline CDR1 is SQVTM and CDR2 ANQGSEA. The CDR3 protein is CSVGDRGNTEAFF. In nucleotides, the CDR3 is TGCAGCGTCGGGGACAGGGGGAACACTGAAGCTTTCTTT.

The chain links TRBV27 to TRBJ2-1, with a tentative D call TRBD1 (5 bases). V lost 5 bases and J 4 bases, leaving 18 bases between the germline ends. This CDR3 contains 16 residues. From germline, CDR1 is MNHEY and CDR2 SMNVEV (reference sequence). The CDR3 DNA is TGTGCCAGCAGTGCCTACAGGACGCTGAATTACAATGAGCAGTTCTTC. Translation gives CASSAYRTLNYNEQFF.

The chain recombines TRBV5-1 with TRBJ1-3, with 7 bases matching TRBD1. CDR1 and CDR2 from the germline V gene are SGHRS and YFSETQ. With V trimmed by 4 bases and J by 2 bases, 15 bases remained unmatched. The CDR3 consists of 18 residues. The CDR3 is CASSPEGTEITPGNTIYF. Here the CDR3 DNA reads TGCGCCAGCAGCCCCGAGGGGACAGAGATTACCCCTGGAAACACCATATATTTT.